This T cell receptor (beta chain) was retrieved from a study of cytomegalovirus exposure and HLA in healthy donors. Study conclusions and caveats: Later analysis identified 16,000 or so TCR beta sequences associated with HLA alleles, using a false discovery rate threshold of 0.05. A later analysis found common viral pathogens apparently linked to several of the most significant clusters.

Germline loops: CDR1 MGHDK, CDR2 SYGVNS. Trimming took 7 bases from V and 5 from J, leaving 15 bases between them. The CDR3 covers 14 residues. 60 Vbeta and 13 Jbeta primers were used in PCR. The protocol was immunoSEQ multiplex PCR, while the TCRdb copy is restricted to in-frame clones and leaves out a portion. Of 150,000 to 200,000 clones in the sample, 9.5% were seen once. This clone turned up a few times. The antigen remains unidentified. J is TRBJ1-3 and V is TRBV25-1; tentative D call: TRBD1 (6 bases). The material sequenced was PBMCs. The TCR was taken from a woman aged 25 to 39 in good health and CMV-seropositive. The CDR3 DNA is TGTGCCAGCACCCGTGGGGGGGCCCGAAACACCATATATTTT. This codes for CASTRGGARNTIYF.